The following is a T cell receptor (beta chain) sequence with its context. Its binding antigen is unknown. Base qualities are not recorded, but no much larger clone differs from it by a single base. The CDR3 regions of human TCRbeta chains were subjected to immunosequencing. The published analysis was carried out like this. TCRs in the repertoires were matched against a reference library of SARS-CoV-2-specific TCRs that had been generated with the MIRA antigen-specificity platform. Breadth meant the fraction of unique TCRs that were SARS-CoV-2-associated, whereas depth meant the fraction of total T cells that were SARS-CoV-2-associated. Each spike-specific TCR was assigned to its reactive spike region and to a CD4 or CD8 class using the MIRA data. Log10-transformed breadth and depth values were compared by one-way ANOVA with Sidak's multiple comparisons tests. Drawn from immuneACCESS, this table holds only the in-frame rearrangements with V and J called that TCRdb kept. Clones are partly lost; checked studies trace under half to an unresolved V gene and leave the rest unexplained. V and J calls and clone size follow that table, whereas D and trimming were derived from the DNA. The sample table lists around 140,000 clones, roughly 92% of them with a count of one. Jointly, the top ten make up 5% to 7% of the sample.

The junction shows trimming of 8 bases on V and 4 bases on J, plus 8 bases between the germline ends. The CDR3 runs 12 residues from the cysteine to the phenylalanine. The entry retains the CDR3 DNA only, 36 bases that are in frame from base 1. The germline V gene sets CDR1 to LGHNA and CDR2 to YNFKEQ. The meaning of the sample's time point label: baseline before first vaccination. Vaccinee samples came from UK trials COV001 and COV002, including a single-blind randomized controlled phase 2/3 trial of AZD1222 (ChAdOx1 nCoV-19) in healthy adults. For TCRbeta chain sequencing, PBMC samples from trial participants were taken at day 0 and at day 28 after the second dose. The data were taken from a study of T cell responses to AZD1222 COVID-19 vaccine (dated by TCRdb to the early 2020s). In terms of the full investigation: AZD1222 recipients given second doses at about 4 weeks or at about 12 weeks were pooled, since spike-specific TCR depth and breadth were not found to differ between the two schedules. Enrollment into the trials was organized by age into subgroups of 18-55, 56-69 and 70-plus years, and those subgroups contained roughly 150, 30 and 60 TCR-sequenced participants, respectively. A total of over 230 trial participants underwent TCR sequencing, of whom 207 received two doses of AZD1222 and around 26 received two doses of the MenACWY control vaccine.

What the research found in general, with its limitations: Only five to seven AZD1222 recipients were SARS-CoV-2 seropositive at baseline, limiting conclusions about previously exposed vaccinees. Epitopes outside the regions mutated in the B.1.351 and B.1.1.7 variants were reportedly recognized by nearly half of the unique spike-specific TCRs. In the small 56-69-year group, the increase in depth fell short of significance, most likely because of low power. Participants were mostly white British, with more females than males. The authors suggested clonal diversity may have been underestimated. After two AZD1222 doses, spike-specific TCR breadth and depth were significantly higher than at day 0 and than in MenACWY recipients. CD4 TCRs associated with the vaccine covered the entire spike protein, and the dominant responses were in regions 160-218 and 743-854. No day 14 peak-response samples were available, so repertoires were characterized only after the peak T cell response.

Sequencing used peripheral blood, obtained on day 0 of AZD1222 vaccination. Rearrangement joined TRBV4-2 to TRBJ2-2, with TRBD2 as a weak D call on 6 bases. This TCR was recovered from an adult in good health. The CDR3 protein sequence reads: CASLGGTGELFF. The sequenced DNA: TGTGCCAGCCTCGGGGGCACCGGGGAGCTGTTTTTT.